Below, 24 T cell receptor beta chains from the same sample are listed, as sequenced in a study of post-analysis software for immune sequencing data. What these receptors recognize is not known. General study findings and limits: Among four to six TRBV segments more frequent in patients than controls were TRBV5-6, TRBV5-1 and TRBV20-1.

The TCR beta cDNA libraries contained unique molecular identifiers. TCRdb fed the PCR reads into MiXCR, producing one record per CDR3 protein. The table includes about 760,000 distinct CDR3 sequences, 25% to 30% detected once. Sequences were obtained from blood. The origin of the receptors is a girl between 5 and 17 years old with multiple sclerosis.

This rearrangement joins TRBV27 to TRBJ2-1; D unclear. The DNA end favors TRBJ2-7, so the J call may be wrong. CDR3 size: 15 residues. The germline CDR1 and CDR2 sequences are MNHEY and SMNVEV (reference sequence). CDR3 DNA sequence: TGTGCCAGCAGTACCCTAGGCGGCCGCTACAATGAGCAGTACTTC. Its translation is CASSTLGGRYNEQYF.

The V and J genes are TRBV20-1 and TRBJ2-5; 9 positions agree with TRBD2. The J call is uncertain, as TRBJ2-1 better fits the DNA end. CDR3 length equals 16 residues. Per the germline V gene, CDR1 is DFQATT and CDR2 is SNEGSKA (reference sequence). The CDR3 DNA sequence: TGCAGTGCTAGAGATCGAAGGGCTAGCGGGAAAGAGACCCAGTTCTTC. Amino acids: CSARDRRASGKETQFF.

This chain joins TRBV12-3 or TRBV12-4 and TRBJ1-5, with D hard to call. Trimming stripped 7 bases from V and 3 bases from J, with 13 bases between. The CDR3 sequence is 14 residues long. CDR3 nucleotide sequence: TGTGCCAGCACCACCAGGAGCTTCAATCAGCCCCAGCATTTT. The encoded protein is CASTTRSFNQPQHF.

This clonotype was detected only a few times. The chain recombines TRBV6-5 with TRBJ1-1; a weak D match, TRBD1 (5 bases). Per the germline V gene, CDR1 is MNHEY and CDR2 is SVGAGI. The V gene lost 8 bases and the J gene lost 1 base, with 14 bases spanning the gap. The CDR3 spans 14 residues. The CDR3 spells CASRRWGTNTEAFF. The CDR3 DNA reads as TGTGCCAGCCGCCGATGGGGGACGAACACTGAAGCTTTCTTT.

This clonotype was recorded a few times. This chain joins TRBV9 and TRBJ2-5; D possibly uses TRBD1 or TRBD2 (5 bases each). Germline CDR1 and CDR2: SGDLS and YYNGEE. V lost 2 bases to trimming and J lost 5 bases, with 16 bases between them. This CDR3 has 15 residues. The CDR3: CASSVRGQGEETQYF. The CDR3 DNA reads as TGTGCCAGCAGCGTTCGCGGACAAGGGGAGGAGACCCAGTACTTC.

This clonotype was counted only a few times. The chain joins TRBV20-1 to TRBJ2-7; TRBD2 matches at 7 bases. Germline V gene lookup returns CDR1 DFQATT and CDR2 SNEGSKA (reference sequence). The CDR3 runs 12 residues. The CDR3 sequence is CRGGRDDYEQYF. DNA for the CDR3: TGCAGGGGAGGGAGGGACGACTACGAGCAGTACTTC.

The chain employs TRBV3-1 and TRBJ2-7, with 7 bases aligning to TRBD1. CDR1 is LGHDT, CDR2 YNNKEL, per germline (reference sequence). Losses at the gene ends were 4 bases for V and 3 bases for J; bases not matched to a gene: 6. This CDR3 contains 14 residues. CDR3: CASSPQQGIYEQYF. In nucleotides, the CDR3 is TGTGCCAGCAGCCCTCAACAGGGGATCTACGAGCAGTACTTC.

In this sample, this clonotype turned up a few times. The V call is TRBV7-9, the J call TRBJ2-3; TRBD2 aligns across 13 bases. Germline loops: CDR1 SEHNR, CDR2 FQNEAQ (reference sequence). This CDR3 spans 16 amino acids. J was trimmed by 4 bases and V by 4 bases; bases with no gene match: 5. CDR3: CASSYTTSGRADTQYF. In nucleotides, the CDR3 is TGTGCCAGCAGCTACACTACTAGCGGGAGGGCAGATACGCAGTATTTT.

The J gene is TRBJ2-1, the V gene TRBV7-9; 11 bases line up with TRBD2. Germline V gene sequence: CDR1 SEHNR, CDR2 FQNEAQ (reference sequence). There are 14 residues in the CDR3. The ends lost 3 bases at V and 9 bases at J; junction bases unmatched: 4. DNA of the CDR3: TGTGCCAGCAGCTTGATGCTAGCGGGAGGTGAGCAGTTCTTC. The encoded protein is CASSLMLAGGEQFF.

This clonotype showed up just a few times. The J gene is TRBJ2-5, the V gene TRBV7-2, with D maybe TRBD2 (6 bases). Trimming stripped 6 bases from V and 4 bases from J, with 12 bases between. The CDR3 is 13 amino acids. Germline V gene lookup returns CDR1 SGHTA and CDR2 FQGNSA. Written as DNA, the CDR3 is TGTGCCAGCAGTTTCGCGGGGATAGAGACCCAGTACTTC. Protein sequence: CASSFAGIETQYF.

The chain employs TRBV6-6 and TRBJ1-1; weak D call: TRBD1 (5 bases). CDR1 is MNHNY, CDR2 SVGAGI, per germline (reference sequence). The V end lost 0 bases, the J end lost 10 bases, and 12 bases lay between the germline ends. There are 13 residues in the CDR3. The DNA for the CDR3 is TGTGCCAGCAGTTACTCGACGAGGGGTACAGCTTTCTTT. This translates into CASSYSTRGTAFF.

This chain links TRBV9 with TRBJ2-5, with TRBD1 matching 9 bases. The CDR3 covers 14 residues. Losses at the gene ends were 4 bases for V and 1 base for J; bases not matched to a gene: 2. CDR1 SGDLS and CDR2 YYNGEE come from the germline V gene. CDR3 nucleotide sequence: TGTGCCAGCAGCCCGGACAGGGGCCAAGAGACCCAGTACTTC. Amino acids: CASSPDRGQETQYF.

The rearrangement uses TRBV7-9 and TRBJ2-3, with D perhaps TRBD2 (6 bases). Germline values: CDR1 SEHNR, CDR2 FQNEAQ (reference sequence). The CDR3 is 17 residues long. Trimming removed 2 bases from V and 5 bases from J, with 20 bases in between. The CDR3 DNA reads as TGTGCCAGCAGCTTACCCACGGGCGGGGTCCGAGGAGATACGCAGTATTTT. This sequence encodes CASSLPTGGVRGDTQYF.

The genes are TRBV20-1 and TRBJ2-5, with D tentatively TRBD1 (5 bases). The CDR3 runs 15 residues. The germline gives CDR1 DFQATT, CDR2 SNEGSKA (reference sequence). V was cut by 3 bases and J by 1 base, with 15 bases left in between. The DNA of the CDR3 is TGCAGTGCTAGGTGGGGCTTGGAACCCCAAGAGACCCAGTACTTC. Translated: CSARWGLEPQETQYF.

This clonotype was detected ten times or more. Written as DNA, the CDR3 is TGTGCCATCAGTGAGATCGTCGACACAGGCTCTAACTATGGCTACACCTTC. It codes for CAISEIVDTGSNYGYTF. V is TRBV10-3 and J is TRBJ1-2; TRBD1 is a possible D gene (5 bases). CDR3 length equals 17 residues. V gave up 2 bases and J gave up 0 bases, with 16 bases separating them. In germline, CDR1 is ENHRY, CDR2 SYGVKD.

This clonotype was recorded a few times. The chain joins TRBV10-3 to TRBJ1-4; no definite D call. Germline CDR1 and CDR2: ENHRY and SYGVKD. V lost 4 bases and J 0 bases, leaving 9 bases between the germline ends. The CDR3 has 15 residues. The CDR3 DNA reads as TGTGCCATCAGTGCCACTACTGCAACTAATGAAAAACTGTTTTTT. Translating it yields CAISATTATNEKLFF.

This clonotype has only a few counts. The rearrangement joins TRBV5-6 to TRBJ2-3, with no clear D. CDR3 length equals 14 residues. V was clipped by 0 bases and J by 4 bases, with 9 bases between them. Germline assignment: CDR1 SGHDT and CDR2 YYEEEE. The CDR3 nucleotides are TGTGCCAGCAGCTTGGGTTTGCAGGCAGATACGCAGTATTTT. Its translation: CASSLGLQADTQYF.

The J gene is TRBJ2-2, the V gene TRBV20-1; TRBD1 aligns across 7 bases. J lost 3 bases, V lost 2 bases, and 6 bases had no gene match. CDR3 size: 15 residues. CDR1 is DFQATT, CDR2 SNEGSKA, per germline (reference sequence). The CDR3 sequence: CSARLAGGDTGELFF. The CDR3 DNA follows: TGCAGTGCTAGACTGGCAGGGGGTGACACCGGGGAGCTGTTTTTT.

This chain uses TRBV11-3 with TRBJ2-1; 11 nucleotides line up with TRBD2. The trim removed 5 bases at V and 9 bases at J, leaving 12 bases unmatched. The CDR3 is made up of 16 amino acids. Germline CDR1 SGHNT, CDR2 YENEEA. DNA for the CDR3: TGTGCCAGCAGCCTGACCCGACTAGCGGGAAGGGTTGAGCAGTTCTTC. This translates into CASSLTRLAGRVEQFF.

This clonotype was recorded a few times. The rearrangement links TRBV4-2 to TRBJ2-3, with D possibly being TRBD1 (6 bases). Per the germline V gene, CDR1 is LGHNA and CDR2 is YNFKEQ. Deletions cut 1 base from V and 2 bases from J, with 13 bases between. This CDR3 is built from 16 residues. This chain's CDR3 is CASSQVRDKTTDTQYF. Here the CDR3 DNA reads TGTGCCAGCAGCCAAGTACGGGACAAAACCACAGATACGCAGTATTTT.

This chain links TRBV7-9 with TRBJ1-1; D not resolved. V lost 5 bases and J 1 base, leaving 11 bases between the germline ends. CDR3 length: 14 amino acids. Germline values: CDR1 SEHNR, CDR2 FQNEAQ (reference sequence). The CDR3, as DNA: TGTGCCAGCAGCCTTGAGTACGGGAACACTGAAGCTTTCTTT. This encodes CASSLEYGNTEAFF.

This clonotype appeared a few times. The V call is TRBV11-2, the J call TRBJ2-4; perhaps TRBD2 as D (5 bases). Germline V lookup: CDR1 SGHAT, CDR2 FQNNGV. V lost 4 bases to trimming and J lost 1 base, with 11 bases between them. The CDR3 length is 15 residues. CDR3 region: CASSSRAVAKNIQYF. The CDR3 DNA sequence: TGTGCCAGCAGCTCGCGGGCGGTGGCCAAAAACATTCAGTACTTC.

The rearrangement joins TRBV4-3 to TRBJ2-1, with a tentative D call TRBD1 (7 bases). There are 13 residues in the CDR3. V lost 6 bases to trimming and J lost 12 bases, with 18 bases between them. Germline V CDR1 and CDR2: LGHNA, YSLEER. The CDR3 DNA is TGCGCCAGCAGGGCTCCAGGGGGGAAAAGGCAGTTCTTC. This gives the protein CASRAPGGKRQFF.

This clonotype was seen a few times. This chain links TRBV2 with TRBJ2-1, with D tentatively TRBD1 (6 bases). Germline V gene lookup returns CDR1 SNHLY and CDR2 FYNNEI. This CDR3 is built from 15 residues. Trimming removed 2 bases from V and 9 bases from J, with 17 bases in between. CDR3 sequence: CASSESQPGRGEQFF. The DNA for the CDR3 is TGTGCCAGCAGTGAATCCCAACCGGGCAGGGGTGAGCAGTTCTTC.